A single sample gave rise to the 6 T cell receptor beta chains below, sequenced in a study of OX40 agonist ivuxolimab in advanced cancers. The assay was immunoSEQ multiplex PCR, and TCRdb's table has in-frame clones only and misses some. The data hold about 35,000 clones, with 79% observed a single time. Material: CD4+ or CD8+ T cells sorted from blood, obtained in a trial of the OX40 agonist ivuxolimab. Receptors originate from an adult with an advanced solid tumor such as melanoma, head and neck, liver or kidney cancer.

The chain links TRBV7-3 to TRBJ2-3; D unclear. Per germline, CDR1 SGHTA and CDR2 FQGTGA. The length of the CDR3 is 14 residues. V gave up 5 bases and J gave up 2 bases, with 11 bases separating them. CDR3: CASSPTSDTDTQYF. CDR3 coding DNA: TGTGCCAGCAGCCCCACCTCCGACACAGATACGCAGTATTTT.

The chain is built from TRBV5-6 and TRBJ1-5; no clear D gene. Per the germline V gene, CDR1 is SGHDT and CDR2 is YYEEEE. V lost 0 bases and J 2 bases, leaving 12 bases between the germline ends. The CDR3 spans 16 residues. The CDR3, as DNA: TGTGCCAGCAGCTTGGGCACGGCCTCTGGCAATCAGCCCCAGCATTTT. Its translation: CASSLGTASGNQPQHF.

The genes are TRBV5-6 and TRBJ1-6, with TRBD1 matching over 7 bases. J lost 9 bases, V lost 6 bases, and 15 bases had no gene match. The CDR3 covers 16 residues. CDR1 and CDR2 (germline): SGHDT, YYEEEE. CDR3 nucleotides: TGTGCCAGCACCAGACGGGTAACAGGGGCCGGTTCACCCCTCCACTTT. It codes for CASTRRVTGAGSPLHF.

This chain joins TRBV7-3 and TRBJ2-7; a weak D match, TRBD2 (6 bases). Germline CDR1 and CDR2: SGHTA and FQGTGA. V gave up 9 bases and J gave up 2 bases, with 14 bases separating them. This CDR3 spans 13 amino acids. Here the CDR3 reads CASGGVAAYEQYF. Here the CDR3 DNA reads TGTGCCAGTGGAGGGGTCGCAGCCTACGAGCAGTACTTC.

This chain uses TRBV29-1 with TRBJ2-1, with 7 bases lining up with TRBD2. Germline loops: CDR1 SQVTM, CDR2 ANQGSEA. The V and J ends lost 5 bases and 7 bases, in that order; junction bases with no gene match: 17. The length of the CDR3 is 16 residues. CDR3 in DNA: TGCAGCGTTATTGTGTACGTGCGGGAGAGCGGTAATGAGCAGTTCTTC. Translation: CSVIVYVRESGNEQFF.

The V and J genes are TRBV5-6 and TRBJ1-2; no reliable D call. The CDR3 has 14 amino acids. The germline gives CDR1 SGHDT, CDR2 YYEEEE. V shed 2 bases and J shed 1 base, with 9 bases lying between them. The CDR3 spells CASSFGRGNYGYTF. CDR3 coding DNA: TGTGCCAGCAGCTTCGGACGGGGTAACTATGGCTACACCTTC.